Presented here are 7 T cell receptor beta chains from one specimen sequenced in a study of shared clonotypes between healthy human individuals. Clones were sequenced by immunoSEQ multiplex PCR, and TCRdb holds only the in-frame ones, with some missing. The sample lists fewer than 2.5 million clones; 90% to 95% were seen once. Material: naive CD4+ T cells from PBMCs. The sample's subset: CD45RA+ positively selected. These receptors were taken from a man aged 18-30 years in good health. Some clones in this sample may be carry-over from other donors' samples.

The V call is TRBV19, the J call TRBJ2-5, with 14 bases matching TRBD2. The CDR3 is made up of 17 amino acids. V shed 6 bases and J 3 bases; nucleotides not matched to a gene: 9. CDR1 and CDR2 from the germline V gene are LNHDA and SQIVND (reference sequence). The CDR3 loop is CASSGTSGSLGKETQYF. The DNA for the CDR3 is TGTGCCAGTAGCGGGACTAGCGGGAGTTTGGGAAAAGAGACCCAGTACTTC.

CDR3 in amino acids: CASISPPGLGQYF. CDR3 nucleotide sequence: TGTGCCAGCATCTCCCCCCCGGGGTTGGGGCAGTACTTC. This chain joins TRBV28 and TRBJ2-7, with D possibly being TRBD2 (5 bases). V lost 7 bases and J lost 9, with 19 bases in between. This CDR3 is built from 13 residues. Germline loops: CDR1 MDHEN, CDR2 SYDVKM.

The V call is TRBV27, the J call TRBJ1-2; D remains ambiguous. The CDR3 length is 16 residues. The V and J ends lost 3 bases and 8 bases respectively, with 22 bases between them. CDR1 is MNHEY and CDR2 is SMNVEV in the germline V gene (reference sequence). In DNA, the CDR3 is TGTGCCAGCAGTTTCTCCGGGGTTCCCGAAGGGAACGGCTACACCTTC. Amino acid sequence: CASSFSGVPEGNGYTF.

V and J are TRBV6-5 and TRBJ1-2; D may be TRBD1 (5 bases). Germline CDR1 MNHEY, CDR2 SVGAGI. This CDR3 has 12 amino acids. V lost 6 bases and J 4 bases, leaving 9 bases between the germline ends. The CDR3 DNA sequence: TGTGCCAGCAGAGGGGAGGTCTATGGCTACACCTTC. Protein product: CASRGEVYGYTF.

The rearrangement links TRBV4-1 to TRBJ2-3; no clear D gene. Trimming took 4 bases from V and 0 from J, leaving 11 bases between them. This CDR3 is 15 amino acids long. Germline V gene sequence: CDR1 MGHRA, CDR2 YSYEKL. CDR3 protein: CASSPTSSSTDTQYF. The CDR3 DNA follows: TGCGCCAGCAGCCCAACTTCCTCCAGCACAGATACGCAGTATTTT.

This clone is a singleton in its sample. This chain uses TRBV27 with TRBJ1-2, with unresolved D. The CDR3 is 16 amino acids. Germline CDR1 MNHEY, CDR2 SMNVEV (reference sequence). The V end was cut by 6 bases, the J end by 4 bases, with 21 bases between. CDR3 protein: CASSQSGRPDSYGYTF. The CDR3 nucleotides read TGTGCCAGCAGCCAGTCCGGCAGACCCGATTCCTATGGCTACACCTTC.

The rearrangement joins TRBV5-1 to TRBJ2-5; D is uncertain. Germline V gene data show CDR1 as SGHRS and CDR2 as YFSETQ. The CDR3 loop spans 14 amino acids. Trimming stripped 1 base from V and 5 bases from J, with 12 bases between. CDR3 protein: CASSLSAGPETQYF. The CDR3 coding sequence is TGCGCCAGCAGCTTGTCAGCAGGCCCGGAGACCCAGTACTTC.